Sequencing of this TCR beta chain was carried out in a study of OX40 agonist ivuxolimab in advanced cancers. Across the whole study: Antecedent anti-PD-1, anti-PD-L1 or anti-CTLA-4 therapy was permissible, with roughly 36% having received some.

Here immunoSEQ multiplex PCR was the method, and the copy in TCRdb shows in-frame clones only, minus some. The sample lists around 23,000 clones; approximately 80% were seen once. This CDR3 spans 14 amino acids. V was shortened by 7 bases and J by 7 bases, with 14 bases between the two germline ends. Germline-derived CDR1 and CDR2 are MNHEY and SVGAGI. This clone was counted a single time. The chain recombines TRBV6-5 with TRBJ1-6; maybe TRBD1 (5 bases). The TCR comes from an adult with an advanced solid tumor such as melanoma, head and neck, liver or kidney cancer. This material consisted of CD4+ or CD8+ T cells sorted from blood, taken in a trial of the OX40 agonist ivuxolimab. The CDR3: CASKGWGPNSPLHF. CDR3 DNA sequence: TGTGCCAGCAAGGGTTGGGGACCCAATTCACCCCTCCACTTT.